A single sample gave rise to the 27 T cell receptor beta chains below, sequenced in a study of T cells after yellow fever vaccination. Each CDR3 protein gets one entry after TCRdb re-called the 5' RACE reads with MiXCR. The profile covers 250,000 to 350,000 distinct CDR3 sequences, with 3.5% to 5% appearing a single time and approximately 20% taken by the ten largest. The material sequenced was PBMCs, taken 15 days after the yellow fever booster vaccination. Every receptor here comes from a man between 18 and 35 years old who received the YFV17D yellow fever vaccine.

This clonotype was counted many times. The V gene is TRBV12-3 or TRBV12-4, the J gene TRBJ2-2; a possible D gene is TRBD2 (5 bases). The CDR3 has 11 amino acids. Between the trimmed V and J ends, which lost 11 bases and 4 bases, there was a span of 8 bases. CDR3 in amino acids: CAQRGTGELFF. The DNA for the CDR3 is TGTGCCCAACGGGGCACCGGGGAGCTGTTTTTT.

The chain joins TRBV15 to TRBJ1-1; 8 bases map to TRBD1. Unmatched junction bases numbered 4, after V lost 6 bases and J lost 4 bases. CDR3 length: 13 residues. Germline values: CDR1 LNHNV, CDR2 YYDKDF (reference sequence). CDR3 coding DNA: TGTGCCACCAGTAACACAGGGGGCACTGAAGCTTTCTTT. It translates to CATSNTGGTEAFF.

The genes are TRBV5-1 and TRBJ2-5; the match to TRBD2 covers 10 bases. Germline V gene sequence: CDR1 SGHRS, CDR2 YFSETQ. The ends lost 2 bases at V and 5 bases at J; junction bases unmatched: 3. The CDR3 is 14 amino acids. The CDR3 coding sequence is TGCGCCAGCAGCTTCAATAGCGGGGGGGAGACCCAGTACTTC. It yields the protein CASSFNSGGETQYF.

There are a few counts of this clonotype. This chain connects TRBV12-3 or TRBV12-4 to TRBJ2-2, with TRBD2 matching over 7 bases. With 5 bases clipped from V and 4 bases from J, the junction kept 28 bases outside the gene matches. The CDR3 contains 22 residues. The CDR3 is CASSPQPGGETYKLQSTGELFF. The CDR3 DNA reads TGTGCCAGCAGTCCCCAACCTGGGGGGGAGACCTACAAACTTCAATCCACCGGGGAGCTGTTTTTT.

This clonotype occurred many times. The rearrangement joins TRBV5-1 to TRBJ2-5; the D gene is possibly TRBD1 (6 bases). The V end was cut by 3 bases, the J end by 2 bases, with 8 bases between. The CDR3 totals 13 residues. Germline V gives CDR1 SGHRS, CDR2 YFSETQ. CDR3: CASSSQGQETQYF. The CDR3 DNA sequence: TGCGCCAGCAGCTCCCAGGGGCAAGAGACCCAGTACTTC.

This clonotype was picked up many times. This chain uses TRBV12-3 or TRBV12-4 with TRBJ1-1; 9 bases align to TRBD1. CDR3 length: 13 residues. V lost 5 bases to trimming and J lost 3 bases; unmatched junction nucleotides: 1. The CDR3 region is CASSRTGDTEAFF. CDR3 in DNA: TGTGCCAGCAGTCGGACAGGGGACACTGAAGCTTTCTTT.

This clonotype came up many times. V usage is TRBV2 and J usage is TRBJ1-1, with 11 bases that match TRBD1. This CDR3 spans 13 amino acids. Losses at the gene ends were 5 bases for V and 13 bases for J; bases not matched to a gene: 9. The germline V gene has CDR1 SNHLY and CDR2 FYNNEI. CDR3 amino acids: CASSLRDRGLVFF. CDR3 nucleotides: TGTGCCAGCAGTCTCCGGGACAGGGGGTTGGTTTTCTTT. Filled out from reference TRBV2 and TRBJ1-1, the complete variable domain reads EPEVTQTPSHQVTQMGQEVILRCVPISNHLYFYWYRQILGQKVEFLVSFYNNEISEKSEIFDDQFSVERPDGSNFTLKIRSTKLEDSAMYFCASSLRDRGLVFFGQGTRLTVV.

The sample holds many counts of this clonotype. V usage is TRBV18 and J usage is TRBJ2-3; D is undetermined. The length of the CDR3 is 13 residues. Germline values: CDR1 KGHSH, CDR2 LQKENI. V gave up 2 bases and J gave up 3 bases, with 6 bases separating them. CDR3 DNA: TGTGCCAGCTCACCATCCCAGACAGATACGCAGTATTTT. As protein: CASSPSQTDTQYF.

The J gene is TRBJ2-3, the V gene TRBV5-1, with 10 bases fitting TRBD2. The J segment lost 5 bases and the V segment lost 4 bases, leaving 10 bases of the junction unmatched. Per germline, CDR1 SGHRS and CDR2 YFSETQ. The length of the CDR3 is 16 residues. The chain's CDR3 is CASSLNLAGARDTQYF. The CDR3 DNA follows: TGCGCCAGCAGCCTGAACCTAGCGGGGGCGAGAGATACGCAGTATTTT.

This clonotype showed up many times. V usage is TRBV7-2 and J usage is TRBJ2-5; TRBD1 aligns across 10 bases. The V segment lost 5 bases and the J segment 2 bases; nucleotides outside the gene matches: 2. The CDR3 sequence is 14 residues long. Germline V gives CDR1 SGHTA, CDR2 FQGNSA. The CDR3 is CASSRQGAQETQYF. CDR3 bases: TGTGCCAGCAGCCGACAGGGGGCTCAAGAGACCCAGTACTTC.

As to this clonotype: It may be a read error: a sequence one base away is much more abundant. The V gene is TRBV11-2, the J gene TRBJ1-5, with 9 bases matching TRBD1. Germline values: CDR1 SGHAT, CDR2 FQNNGV. CDR3 length: 14 amino acids. Germline trimming cut 3 bases from V and 6 bases from J; bases unmatched to any gene: 3. The CDR3 DNA reads as TGTGCCAGCAGCTTGGGGACAGGGAGTCAGCCCCAGCATTTT. Protein: CASSLGTGSQPQHF.

This clonotype was found many times. The gene calls are TRBV4-3 and TRBJ2-1; D is perhaps TRBD1 (5 bases). Trimming took 0 bases from V and 1 from J, leaving 13 bases between them. Looked up from germline, CDR1 is LGHNA and CDR2 is YSLEER. The CDR3 is made up of 17 amino acids. The DNA for the CDR3 is TGCGCCAGCAGCCAAGAGGGGCCGGGCGATTCCTACAATGAGCAGTTCTTC. Its protein product is CASSQEGPGDSYNEQFF.

CDR3 amino acids: CSVAPQGTHGYTF. DNA for the CDR3: TGCAGCGTGGCACCACAGGGAACCCATGGCTACACCTTC. This sequence joins TRBV29-1 and TRBJ1-2; a weak D match, TRBD1 (6 bases). V lost 6 bases, J lost 6 bases, and 17 bases lay in between. From germline, CDR1 is SQVTM and CDR2 ANQGSEA. The CDR3 consists of 13 residues. The complete variable domain, with remaining parts taken from reference TRBV29-1 and TRBJ1-2, reads SAVISQKPSRDICQRGTSLTIQCQVDSQVTMMFWYRQQPGQSLTLIATANQGSEATYESGFVIDKFPISRPNLTFSTLTVSNMSPEDSSIYLCSVAPQGTHGYTFGSGTRLTVV.

The sample holds many counts of this clonotype. The rearrangement links TRBV5-1 to TRBJ2-1; D not certain. Germline CDR1 is SGHRS and CDR2 is YFSETQ. V was cut by 0 bases and J by 2 bases, with 12 bases left in between. The CDR3 spans 16 residues. CDR3 DNA: TGCGCCAGCAGCTTGGGAGGCAGACGGGCCTACAATGAGCAGTTCTTC. Translation: CASSLGGRRAYNEQFF.

In this sample, this clonotype turned up a few times. This chain uses TRBV7-6 with TRBJ2-2; D uncertain. Trimming pared 5 bases from V and 7 bases from J, leaving 8 bases between. Germline V gene lookup returns CDR1 SGHVS and CDR2 FNYEAQ. The CDR3 consists of 12 residues. The DNA of the CDR3 is TGTGCCAGCAGCCAAACGATCGGGGAGCTGTTTTTT. Its protein is CASSQTIGELFF.

This clonotype was seen a few times. The chain has TRBV27 and TRBJ2-7; D is ambiguous. The CDR3 is made up of 13 amino acids. V was clipped by 3 bases and J by 2 bases, with 8 bases between them. Germline CDR1 is MNHEY and CDR2 is SMNVEV (reference sequence). As DNA, the CDR3 is TGTGCCAGCAGTTTCACCGGACCCTACGAGCAGTACTTC. Protein: CASSFTGPYEQYF.

This chain links TRBV5-4 with TRBJ2-2, with 8 bases matching TRBD1. CDR1 is SGHNT and CDR2 is YYREEE in the germline V gene (reference sequence). Trimming took 5 bases from V and 7 from J; bases not matched to a gene: 10. This CDR3 contains 15 residues. This CDR3 is CASSYGTGKGGELFF. The CDR3 nucleotides read TGTGCCAGCAGTTACGGGACAGGAAAAGGCGGGGAGCTGTTTTTT.

This clonotype was observed at least ten times. J is TRBJ2-7 and V is TRBV5-1; a possible D gene is TRBD2 (6 bases). V shed 7 bases and J shed 6 bases, with 17 bases lying between them. Germline V gene sequence: CDR1 SGHRS, CDR2 YFSETQ. The CDR3 is 13 amino acids. The CDR3 DNA follows: TGCGCCAGCCGCCGACTAGAATCTCTCGAGCAGTACTTC. This codes for CASRRLESLEQYF.

The chain is built from TRBV28 and TRBJ2-7; tentatively, D is TRBD1 (5 bases). Trimming shortened V by 2 bases and J by 2 bases, and 13 bases separated the two germline ends. From germline, CDR1 is MDHEN and CDR2 SYDVKM. The CDR3 consists of 15 residues. The CDR3 spells CASSLPEQVPYEQYV. In nucleotides, the CDR3 is TGTGCCAGCAGTTTACCTGAACAGGTCCCCTACGAGCAGTACGTC.

This clonotype appeared many times. The rearrangement links TRBV3-1 to TRBJ2-4, with TRBD1 matching 8 bases. The germline V gene encodes CDR1 LGHDT and CDR2 YNNKEL (reference sequence). The CDR3 is 15 residues long. The J segment lost 7 bases and the V segment lost 0 bases, leaving 5 bases of the junction unmatched. The CDR3 nucleotides read TGTGCCAGCAGCCAAGACGGGACAGGAGTTAACATTCAGTACTTC. It translates to CASSQDGTGVNIQYF.

This clonotype was counted only a few times. The gene calls are TRBV7-8 and TRBJ2-3; D may correspond to TRBD1 or TRBD2 (7 bases each). Germline V gene data show CDR1 as SGHVS and CDR2 as FQNEAQ. CDR3 size: 16 residues. Trimming removed 0 bases at V and 2 bases at J, with 12 bases between. The CDR3 loop reads CASSLATGRDTDTQYF. Here the CDR3 DNA reads TGTGCCAGCAGCTTAGCGACAGGGAGGGACACAGATACGCAGTATTTT.

The sample holds many counts of this clonotype. The V gene is TRBV6-4, the J gene TRBJ2-1, with 8 bases aligning to TRBD2. In germline, CDR1 is MRHNA, CDR2 SNTAGT. The V and J ends lost 0 bases and 6 bases, in that order; junction bases with no gene match: 10. The CDR3 extends over 17 amino acids. The CDR3 protein is CASSDSRAGTSRNEQFF. CDR3 in DNA: TGTGCCAGCAGTGACTCGAGAGCCGGGACTAGTCGCAATGAGCAGTTCTTC.

This clonotype has at least ten counts. This chain joins TRBV5-1 and TRBJ1-4; maybe TRBD1 (5 bases). V gave up 7 bases and J gave up 6 bases, with 16 bases separating them. CDR1 is SGHRS and CDR2 is YFSETQ in the germline V gene. The CDR3 is 14 amino acids. In DNA form, the CDR3 reads TGCGCCAGCCGAATTCAGGGTTTCGATGAAAAACTGTTTTTT. This gives the protein CASRIQGFDEKLFF.

This clonotype was counted a few times. The rearrangement links TRBV7-9 to TRBJ2-2; maybe TRBD1 (6 bases). The CDR3 spans 15 residues. Germline V gene sequence: CDR1 SEHNR, CDR2 FQNEAQ (reference sequence). V lost 5 bases to trimming and J lost 5 bases, with 15 bases between them. The CDR3 loop reads CASSQRTDPTGELFF. CDR3 bases: TGTGCCAGCAGCCAACGGACAGATCCAACCGGGGAGCTGTTTTTT.

There are many counts of this clonotype. J is TRBJ1-1 and V is TRBV18, with TRBD1 as a possible D gene (5 bases). The ends were cut back, 1 base at V and 3 bases at J, with 12 bases in the middle. CDR1 KGHSH and CDR2 LQKENI come from the germline V gene. This CDR3 contains 15 residues. DNA for the CDR3: TGTGCCAGCTCACCACGGCCGGGGCATGACACTGAAGCTTTCTTT. Encoded protein: CASSPRPGHDTEAFF.

This chain uses TRBV4-3 with TRBJ1-2; D perhaps matches TRBD1 (5 bases). Germline V gene sequence: CDR1 LGHNA, CDR2 YSLEER. This CDR3 spans 16 amino acids. The V end lost 4 bases, the J end lost 2 bases, and 17 bases lay between the germline ends. This chain's CDR3 is CASSPFPGTMNYGYTF. For the CDR3, the DNA is TGCGCCAGCAGCCCGTTCCCCGGGACGATGAACTATGGCTACACCTTC.

This chain connects TRBV29-1 to TRBJ1-2; D unclear. Trimming removed 2 bases at V and 2 bases at J, with 9 bases between. The CDR3 extends over 13 amino acids. In germline, CDR1 is SQVTM, CDR2 ANQGSEA. DNA for the CDR3: TGCAGCGTTGAACCTGTCTCCAACTATGGCTACACCTTC. It codes for CSVEPVSNYGYTF. Together with reference TRBV29-1 and TRBJ1-2, the CDR3 gives the full variable domain: SAVISQKPSRDICQRGTSLTIQCQVDSQVTMMFWYRQQPGQSLTLIATANQGSEATYESGFVIDKFPISRPNLTFSTLTVSNMSPEDSSIYLCSVEPVSNYGYTFGSGTRLTVV.